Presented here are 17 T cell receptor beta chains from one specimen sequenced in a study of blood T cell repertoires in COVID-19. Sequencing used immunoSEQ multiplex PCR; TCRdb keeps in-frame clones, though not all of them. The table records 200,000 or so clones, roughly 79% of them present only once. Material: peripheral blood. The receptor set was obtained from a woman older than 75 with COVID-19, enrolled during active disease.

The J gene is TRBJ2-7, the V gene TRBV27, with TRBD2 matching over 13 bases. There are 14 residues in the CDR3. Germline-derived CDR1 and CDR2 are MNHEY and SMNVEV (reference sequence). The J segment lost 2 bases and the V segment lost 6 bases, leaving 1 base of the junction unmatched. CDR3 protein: CASRGLAGPYEQYF. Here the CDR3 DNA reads TGTGCCAGCAGGGGACTAGCGGGACCCTACGAGCAGTACTTC.

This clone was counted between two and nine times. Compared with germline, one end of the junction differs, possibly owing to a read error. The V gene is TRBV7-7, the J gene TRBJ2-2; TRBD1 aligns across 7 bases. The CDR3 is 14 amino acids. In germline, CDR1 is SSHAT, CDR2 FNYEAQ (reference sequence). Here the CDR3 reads CASSLDRADGELFF. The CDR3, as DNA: TGTGCTAGCAGTCTCGACAGGGCGGACGGGGAGCTGTTTTTT.

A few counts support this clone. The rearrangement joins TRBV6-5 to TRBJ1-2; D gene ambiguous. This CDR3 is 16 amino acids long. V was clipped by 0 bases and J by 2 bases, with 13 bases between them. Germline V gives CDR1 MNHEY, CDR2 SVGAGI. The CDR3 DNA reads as TGTGCCAGCAGTTACTCGACCGGGGAAAGGAACTATGGCTACACCTTC. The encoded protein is CASSYSTGERNYGYTF.

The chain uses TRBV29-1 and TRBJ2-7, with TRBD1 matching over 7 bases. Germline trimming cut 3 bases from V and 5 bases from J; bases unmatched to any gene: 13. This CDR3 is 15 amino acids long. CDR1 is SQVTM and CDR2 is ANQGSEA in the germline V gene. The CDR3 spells CSVEDPGQGVNEQYF. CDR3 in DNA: TGCAGCGTTGAGGATCCCGGGCAGGGGGTCAACGAGCAGTACTTC.

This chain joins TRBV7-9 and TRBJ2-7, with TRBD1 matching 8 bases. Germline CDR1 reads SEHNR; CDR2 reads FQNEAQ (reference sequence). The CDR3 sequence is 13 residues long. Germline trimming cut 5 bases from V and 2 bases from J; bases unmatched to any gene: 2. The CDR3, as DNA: TGTGCCAGCAGCCGGGACAGGACCTACGAGCAGTACTTC. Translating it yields CASSRDRTYEQYF.

The DNA of the CDR3 is TGTGCCAGCAGTTACTTCCTTAATCAGCCCCAGCATTTT. Protein product: CASSYFLNQPQHF. V usage is TRBV6-2 or TRBV6-3 and J usage is TRBJ1-5, with unresolved D. The V gene's germline CDR1 is MNHEY and CDR2 SVGEGT. V was trimmed by 1 base and J by 4 bases, leaving 5 bases between them. The length of the CDR3 is 13 residues.

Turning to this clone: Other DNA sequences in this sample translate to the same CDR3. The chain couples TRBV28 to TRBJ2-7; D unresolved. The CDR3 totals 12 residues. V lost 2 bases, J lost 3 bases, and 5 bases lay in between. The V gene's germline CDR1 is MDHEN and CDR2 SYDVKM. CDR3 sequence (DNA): TGTGCCAGCAGTTTAGGCGGCTACGAGCAGTACTTC. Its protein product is CASSLGGYEQYF.

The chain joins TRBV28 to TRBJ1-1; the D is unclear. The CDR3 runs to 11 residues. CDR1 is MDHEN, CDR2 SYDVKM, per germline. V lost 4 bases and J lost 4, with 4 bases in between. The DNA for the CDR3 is TGTGCCAGCAGTTCCCTCACTGAAGCTTTCTTT. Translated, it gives CASSSLTEAFF.

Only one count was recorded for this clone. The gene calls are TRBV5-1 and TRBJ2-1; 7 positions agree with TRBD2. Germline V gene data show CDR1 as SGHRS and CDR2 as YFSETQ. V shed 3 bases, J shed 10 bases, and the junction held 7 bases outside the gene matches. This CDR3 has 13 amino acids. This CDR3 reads CASSWGLADEQFF. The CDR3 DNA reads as TGCGCCAGCAGCTGGGGCCTAGCGGACGAGCAGTTCTTC.

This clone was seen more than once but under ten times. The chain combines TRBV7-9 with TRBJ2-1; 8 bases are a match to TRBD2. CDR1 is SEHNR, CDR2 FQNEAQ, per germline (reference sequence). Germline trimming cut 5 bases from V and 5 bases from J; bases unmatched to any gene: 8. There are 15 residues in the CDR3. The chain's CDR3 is CASSPGGGLDNEQFF. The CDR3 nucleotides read TGTGCCAGCAGCCCCGGGGGGGGGCTAGACAATGAGCAGTTCTTC. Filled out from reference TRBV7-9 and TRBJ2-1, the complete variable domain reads DTGVSQNPRHKITKRGQNVTFRCDPISEHNRLYWYRQTLGQGPEFLTYFQNEAQLEKSRLLSDRFSAERPKGSFSTLEIQRTEQGDSAMYLCASSPGGGLDNEQFFGPGTRLTVL.

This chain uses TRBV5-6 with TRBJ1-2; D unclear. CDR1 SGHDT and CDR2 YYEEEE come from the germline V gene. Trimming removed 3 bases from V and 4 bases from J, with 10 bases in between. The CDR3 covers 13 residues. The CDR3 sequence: CASSSDYLYGYTF. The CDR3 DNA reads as TGTGCCAGCAGCTCGGACTACCTCTATGGCTACACCTTC.

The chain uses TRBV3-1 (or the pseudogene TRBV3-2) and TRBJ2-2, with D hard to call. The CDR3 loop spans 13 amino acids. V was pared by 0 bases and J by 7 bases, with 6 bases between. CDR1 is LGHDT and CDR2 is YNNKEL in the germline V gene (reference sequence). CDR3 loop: CASSQDFGGELFF. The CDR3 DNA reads TGTGCCAGCAGCCAAGACTTCGGCGGGGAGCTGTTTTTT.

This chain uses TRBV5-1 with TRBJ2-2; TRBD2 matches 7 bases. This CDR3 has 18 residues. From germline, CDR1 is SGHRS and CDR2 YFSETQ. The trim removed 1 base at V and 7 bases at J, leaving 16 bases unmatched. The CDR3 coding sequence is TGCGCCAGCAGCTTGAAGCCCACAGCGGGACCGACACACGGGGAGCTGTTTTTT. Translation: CASSLKPTAGPTHGELFF. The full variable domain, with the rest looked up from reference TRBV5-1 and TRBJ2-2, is KAGVTQTPRYLIKTRGQQVTLSCSPISGHRSVSWYQQTPGQGLQFLFEYFSETQRNKGNFPGRFSGRQFSNSRSEMNVSTLELGDSALYLCASSLKPTAGPTHGELFFGEGSRLTVL.

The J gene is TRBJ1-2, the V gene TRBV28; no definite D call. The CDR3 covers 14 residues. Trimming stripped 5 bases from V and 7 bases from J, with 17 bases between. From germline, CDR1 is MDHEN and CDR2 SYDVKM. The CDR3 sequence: CASSPQDLEGGYTF. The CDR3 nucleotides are TGTGCCAGCAGTCCTCAGGACTTAGAGGGTGGCTACACCTTC.

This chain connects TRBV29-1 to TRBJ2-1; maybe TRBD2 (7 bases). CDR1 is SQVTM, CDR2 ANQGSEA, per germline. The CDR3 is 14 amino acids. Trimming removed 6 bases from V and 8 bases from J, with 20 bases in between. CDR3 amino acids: CSVKGGPGRDEQFF. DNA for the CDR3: TGCAGCGTCAAGGGGGGGCCTGGGAGGGATGAGCAGTTCTTC.

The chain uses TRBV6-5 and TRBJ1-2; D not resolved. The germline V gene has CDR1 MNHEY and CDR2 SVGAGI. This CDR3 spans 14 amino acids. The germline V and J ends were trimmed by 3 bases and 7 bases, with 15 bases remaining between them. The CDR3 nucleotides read TGTGCCAGCAGTTATCGTTCGGGTTTCCGTGGCTACACCTTC. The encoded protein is CASSYRSGFRGYTF.

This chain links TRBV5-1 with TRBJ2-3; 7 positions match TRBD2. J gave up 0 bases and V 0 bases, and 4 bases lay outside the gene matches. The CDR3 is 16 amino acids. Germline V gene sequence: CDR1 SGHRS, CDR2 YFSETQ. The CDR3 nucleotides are TGCGCCAGCAGCTTGGTTGGGGGAGGGAGCACAGATACGCAGTATTTT. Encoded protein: CASSLVGGGSTDTQYF.